These T cell receptor beta chains were read from a single sample in a study of cytomegalovirus exposure and HLA in healthy donors. Sequenced by immunoSEQ multiplex PCR; TCRdb stores in-frame clones only, minus some. Of about 150,000 clones listed, 78% are singletons. The sequenced sample consisted of PBMCs. The receptors originated from a woman aged 45 to 65 in good health and CMV-seropositive. CDR3s include the opening cysteine and the closing phenylalanine or tryptophan. Each record gives: V gene, CDR3 length, D gene, J gene, CDR3 protein. A D gene is named only where the DNA matches it firmly.

TRBV29-1	15	.	TRBJ2-6	CSVAGGASGANGLTF
TRBV5-5	13	.	TRBJ2-4	CASTILGLDSQYF
TRBV6-1	15	.	TRBJ1-2	CASSEEGSLNYGYTF
TRBV19	18	TRBD2	TRBJ2-7	CASSTQGRLAGEGYEQYF
TRBV5-1	14	.	TRBJ2-3	CASSLLGGTDTQYF
TRBV7-9	17	TRBD1	TRBJ2-6	CASSRGQGSSGANVLTF
TRBV11-2	15	TRBD2	TRBJ2-1	CASSLSRTSVDEQFF
TRBV6-4	13	.	TRBJ1-1	CASSEIRGIEAFF
TRBV6-5	15	TRBD2	TRBJ2-1	CASRSVAGAYNEQFF
TRBV28	16	TRBD1	TRBJ1-3	CASGEDRGPSGNTIYF
TRBV9	14	.	TRBJ2-2	CASRAGGFTGELFF
TRBV5-1	16	TRBD2	TRBJ2-7	CASSLVSGRVADEQYF
TRBV4-3	15	.	TRBJ1-5	CASSQNGYSNQPQHF
TRBV10-2	14	TRBD1	TRBJ1-1	CASNVRDRGSEAFF
TRBV30	14	TRBD2	TRBJ2-1	CAWEIAGGLGEQFF
TRBV4-3	15	TRBD2	TRBJ2-7	CASSQGPSGSHEQYF
TRBV30	13	TRBD2	TRBJ2-3	CAWRTGGIDTQYF
TRBV25-1	17	.	TRBJ1-2	CASSEGWGGLGRGGYTF
TRBV27	18	.	TRBJ1-4	CASKFSGVNLAVNEKLFF
TRBV5-6	16	TRBD1	TRBJ1-3	CASSLTQGAGGNTIYF
TRBV27	14	.	TRBJ2-7	CASSRTDPVYEQYF
TRBV2	14	TRBD1	TRBJ2-5	CASPQDREAETQYF
TRBV7-3	15	TRBD2	TRBJ2-1	CASSSGLAGGGEQFF
TRBV28	15	.	TRBJ1-4	CASSLGAALNEKLFF
TRBV2	14	.	TRBJ1-1	CASSARTGNTEAFF
TRBV10-3	20	TRBD1	TRBJ1-1	CAISESSAYRGRAMNTEAFF
TRBV10-3	13	.	TRBJ2-7	CAISDREGYEQYF
TRBV29-1	15	.	TRBJ2-3	CSVGGARIGTDTQYF
TRBV18	17	.	TRBJ2-3	CASSPSVTGRRTDTQYF
TRBV4-1	14	TRBD2	TRBJ2-1	CASSRTSQHNEQFF
TRBV5-4	15	.	TRBJ1-2	CASSLLIGQTPIVNF
TRBV28	17	TRBD1	TRBJ1-1	CASSLGGEATGGEKAFF
TRBV4-2	16	TRBD1	TRBJ1-1	CASSPGDSQMNTEAFF
TRBV5-1	16	.	TRBJ2-7	CASSVPHRAGAYEQYF
TRBV28	15	.	TRBJ1-6	CASTRSGSWNSPLHF
TRBV7-2	15	.	TRBJ1-5	CASSLASQGGQPQHF
TRBV6-5	13	TRBD1	TRBJ2-7	CASTRGTDYEQYF
TRBV19	12	.	TRBJ1-4	CASSPADEKLFF
TRBV7-8	15	.	TRBJ1-6	CASSPQSGGFSPLHF
TRBV6-1	14	TRBD1	TRBJ1-2	CASSSQGQEGGYTF
TRBV7-9	14	.	TRBJ1-1	CASSFRGQGTEAFF
TRBV9	16	.	TRBJ1-2	CASSVDRVAPSYGYTF
TRBV30	14	.	TRBJ1-6	CAWIPRAPPWTLHF
TRBV27	18	TRBD2	TRBJ2-3	CASSPRLAGGVGTDTQYF
TRBV6-6	15	.	TRBJ1-5	CASSYGRGSNQPQHF
TRBV7-6	14	.	TRBJ2-5	CASSLEAAGRTQYF
TRBV2	14	TRBD2	TRBJ2-1	CASSPSGSWNEQFF
TRBV4-2	15	TRBD1	TRBJ2-7	CASSHGTGMTYEQYF
TRBV6-4	15	.	TRBJ1-1	CASSGEVRMNTEAFF
TRBV5-1	14	.	TRBJ1-6	CASRLPGDNSPLHF